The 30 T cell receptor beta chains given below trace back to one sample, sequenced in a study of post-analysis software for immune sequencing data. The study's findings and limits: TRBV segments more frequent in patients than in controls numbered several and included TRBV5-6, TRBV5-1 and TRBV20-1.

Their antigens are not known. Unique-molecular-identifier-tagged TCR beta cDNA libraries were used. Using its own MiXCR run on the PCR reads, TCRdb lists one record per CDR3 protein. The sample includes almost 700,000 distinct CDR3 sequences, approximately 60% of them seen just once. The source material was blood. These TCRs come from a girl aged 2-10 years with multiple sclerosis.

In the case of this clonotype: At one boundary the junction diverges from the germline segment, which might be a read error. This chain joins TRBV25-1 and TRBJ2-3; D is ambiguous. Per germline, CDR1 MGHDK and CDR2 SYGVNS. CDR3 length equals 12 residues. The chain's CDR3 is CTSSDTWDTQYF. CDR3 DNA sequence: TGTACCAGCAGTGATACGTGGGATACGCAGTATTTT.

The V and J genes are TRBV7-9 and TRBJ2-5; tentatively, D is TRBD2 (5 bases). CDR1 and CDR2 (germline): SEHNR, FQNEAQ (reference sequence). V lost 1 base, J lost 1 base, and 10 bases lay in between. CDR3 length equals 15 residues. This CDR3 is CASSLGGISQETQYF. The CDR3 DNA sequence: TGTGCCAGCAGCTTAGGAGGGATTTCCCAAGAGACCCAGTACTTC.

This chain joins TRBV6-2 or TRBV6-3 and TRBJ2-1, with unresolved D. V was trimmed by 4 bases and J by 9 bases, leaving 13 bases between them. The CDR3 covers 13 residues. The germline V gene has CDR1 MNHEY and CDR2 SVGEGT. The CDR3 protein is CASSSASISEQFF. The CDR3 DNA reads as TGTGCCAGCAGTTCAGCCTCTATCAGTGAGCAGTTCTTC.

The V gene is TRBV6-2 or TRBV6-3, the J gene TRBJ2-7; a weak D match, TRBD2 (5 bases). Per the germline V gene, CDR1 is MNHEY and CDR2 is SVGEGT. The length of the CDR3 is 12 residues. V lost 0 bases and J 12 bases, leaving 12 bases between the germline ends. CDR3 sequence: CASSYSLAGRYF. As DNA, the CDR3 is TGTGCCAGCAGTTACTCGCTCGCGGGCAGGTACTTC.

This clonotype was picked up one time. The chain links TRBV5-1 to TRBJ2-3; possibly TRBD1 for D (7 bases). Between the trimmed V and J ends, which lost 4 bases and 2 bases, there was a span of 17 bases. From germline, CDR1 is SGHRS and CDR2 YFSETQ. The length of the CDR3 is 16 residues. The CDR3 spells CASSVLAEGATDTQYF. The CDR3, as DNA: TGCGCCAGCAGCGTATTAGCGGAGGGGGCCACAGATACGCAGTATTTT.

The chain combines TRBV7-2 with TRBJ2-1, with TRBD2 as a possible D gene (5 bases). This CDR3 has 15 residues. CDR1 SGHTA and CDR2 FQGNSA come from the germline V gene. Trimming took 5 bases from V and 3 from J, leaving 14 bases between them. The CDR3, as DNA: TGTGCCAGCAGCCACCCCGTTAGCGTCTACAATGAGCAGTTCTTC. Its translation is CASSHPVSVYNEQFF.

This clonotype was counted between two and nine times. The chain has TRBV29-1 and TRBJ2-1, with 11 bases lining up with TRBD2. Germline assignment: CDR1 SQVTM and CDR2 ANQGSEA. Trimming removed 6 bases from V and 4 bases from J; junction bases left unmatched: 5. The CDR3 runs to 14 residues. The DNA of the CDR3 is TGCAGCGTGGACGGACTAGCGGGTTACAATGAGCAGTTCTTC. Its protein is CSVDGLAGYNEQFF.

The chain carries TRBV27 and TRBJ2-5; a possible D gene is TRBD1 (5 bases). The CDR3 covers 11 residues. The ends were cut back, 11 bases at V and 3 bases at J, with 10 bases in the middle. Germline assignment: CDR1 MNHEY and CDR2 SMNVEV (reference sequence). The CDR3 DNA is TGTGCCTCAGGGTGGAAAGAGACCCAGTACTTC. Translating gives CASGWKETQYF.

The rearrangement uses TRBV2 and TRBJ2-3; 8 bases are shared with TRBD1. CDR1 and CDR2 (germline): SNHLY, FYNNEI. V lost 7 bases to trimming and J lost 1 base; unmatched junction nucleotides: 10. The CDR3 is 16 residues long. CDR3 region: CASNDADRVRTDTQYF. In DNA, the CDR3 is TGTGCCAGCAATGACGCGGACAGGGTGCGCACAGATACGCAGTATTTT. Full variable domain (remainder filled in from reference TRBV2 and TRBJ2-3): EPEVTQTPSHQVTQMGQEVILRCVPISNHLYFYWYRQILGQKVEFLVSFYNNEISEKSEIFDDQFSVERPDGSNFTLKIRSTKLEDSAMYFCASNDADRVRTDTQYFGPGTRLTVL.

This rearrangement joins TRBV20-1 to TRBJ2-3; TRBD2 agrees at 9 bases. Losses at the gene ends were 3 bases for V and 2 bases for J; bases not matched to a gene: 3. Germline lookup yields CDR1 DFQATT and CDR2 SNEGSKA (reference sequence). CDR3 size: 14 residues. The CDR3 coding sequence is TGCAGTGCTAGTTTAGCGGGGGTCACAGATACGCAGTATTTT. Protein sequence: CSASLAGVTDTQYF.

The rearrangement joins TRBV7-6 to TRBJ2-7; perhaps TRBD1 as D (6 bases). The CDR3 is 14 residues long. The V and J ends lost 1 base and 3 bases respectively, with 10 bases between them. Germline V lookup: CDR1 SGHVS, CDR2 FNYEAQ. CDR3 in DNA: TGTGCCAGCAGCTTAGTTGGGGGCGGCTACGAGCAGTACTTC. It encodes CASSLVGGGYEQYF.

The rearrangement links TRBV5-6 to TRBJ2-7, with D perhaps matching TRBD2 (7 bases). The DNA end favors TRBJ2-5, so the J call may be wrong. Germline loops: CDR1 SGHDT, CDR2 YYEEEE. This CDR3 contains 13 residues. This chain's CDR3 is CASSSGGPQTQYF. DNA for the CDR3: TGTGCCAGCAGCTCCGGGGGGCCGCAGACCCAGTACTTC.

The CDR3 region has the DNA TGTGCCAGCAGTGGCGGGACTAGCGGCCTCTCGGCGTATTTT. Translation gives CASSGGTSGLSAYF. The genes are TRBV2 and TRBJ2-3, with TRBD2 identical over 11 bases. In germline, CDR1 is SNHLY, CDR2 FYNNEI. CDR3 length equals 14 residues. The trim removed 4 bases at V and 14 bases at J, leaving 11 bases unmatched.

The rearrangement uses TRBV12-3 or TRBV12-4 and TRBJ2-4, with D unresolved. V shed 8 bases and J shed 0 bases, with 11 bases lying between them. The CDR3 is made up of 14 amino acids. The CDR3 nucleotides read TGTGCCAGCGGCATATGGGTAGCCAAAAACATTCAGTACTTC. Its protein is CASGIWVAKNIQYF.

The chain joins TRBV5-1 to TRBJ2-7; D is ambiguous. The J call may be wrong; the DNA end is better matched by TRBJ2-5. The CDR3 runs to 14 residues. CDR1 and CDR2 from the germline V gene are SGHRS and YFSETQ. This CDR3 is CASSLYEAMKTQYF. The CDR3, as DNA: TGCGCCAGCAGCTTGTATGAGGCTATGAAGACCCAGTACTTC.

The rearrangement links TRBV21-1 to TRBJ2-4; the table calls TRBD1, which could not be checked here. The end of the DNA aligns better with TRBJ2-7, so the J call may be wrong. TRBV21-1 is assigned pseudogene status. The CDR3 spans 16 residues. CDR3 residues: CASSQEGQAWMNEQYF. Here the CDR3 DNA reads TGTGCCAGCAGCCAGGAGGGACAGGCGTGGATGAACGAGCAGTACTTC.

The CDR3 nucleotides are TGCAGTGCTAGAGTACGAACTAGCGGGACATACAATGAGCAGTTCTTC. Protein sequence: CSARVRTSGTYNEQFF. The V call is TRBV20-1, the J call TRBJ2-1; 10 nucleotides line up with TRBD2. With V trimmed by 1 base and J by 4 bases, 7 bases remained unmatched. The germline CDR1 and CDR2 sequences are DFQATT and SNEGSKA (reference sequence). The CDR3 has 16 amino acids.

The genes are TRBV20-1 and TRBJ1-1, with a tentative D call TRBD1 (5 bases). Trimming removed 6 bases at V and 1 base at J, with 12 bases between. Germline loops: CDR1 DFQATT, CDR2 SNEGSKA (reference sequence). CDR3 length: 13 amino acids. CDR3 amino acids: CSARAQGNTEAFF. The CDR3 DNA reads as TGCAGTGCCCGGGCCCAGGGGAACACTGAAGCTTTCTTT.

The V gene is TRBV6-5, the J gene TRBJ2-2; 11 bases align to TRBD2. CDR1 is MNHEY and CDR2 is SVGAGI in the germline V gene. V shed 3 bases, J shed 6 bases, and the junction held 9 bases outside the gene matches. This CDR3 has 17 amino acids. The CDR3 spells CASSYFSGGASAGELFF. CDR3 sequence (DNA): TGTGCCAGCAGTTATTTTAGCGGGGGGGCATCTGCCGGGGAGCTGTTTTTT.

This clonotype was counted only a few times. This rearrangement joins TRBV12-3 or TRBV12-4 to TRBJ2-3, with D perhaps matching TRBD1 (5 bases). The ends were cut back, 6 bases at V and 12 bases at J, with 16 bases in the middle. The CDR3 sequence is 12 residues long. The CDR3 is CASSLTAGLQYF. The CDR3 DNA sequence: TGTGCCAGCAGCCTAACAGCAGGGCTTCAGTATTTT.

CDR3 amino acids: CASSVDGKGEQFF. The CDR3 bases are TGTGCCAGCAGCGTAGATGGGAAGGGTGAGCAGTTCTTC. The chain is built from TRBV9 and TRBJ2-1, with unresolved D. CDR1 is SGDLS and CDR2 is YYNGEE in the germline V gene. Trimming shortened V by 0 bases and J by 9 bases, and 10 bases separated the two germline ends. This CDR3 comprises 13 residues.

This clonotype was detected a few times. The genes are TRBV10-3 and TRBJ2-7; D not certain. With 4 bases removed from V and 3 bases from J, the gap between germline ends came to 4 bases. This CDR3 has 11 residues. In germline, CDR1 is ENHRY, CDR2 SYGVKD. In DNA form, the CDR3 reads TGTGCCATCAGTGCCCACTACGAGCAGTACTTC. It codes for CAISAHYEQYF.

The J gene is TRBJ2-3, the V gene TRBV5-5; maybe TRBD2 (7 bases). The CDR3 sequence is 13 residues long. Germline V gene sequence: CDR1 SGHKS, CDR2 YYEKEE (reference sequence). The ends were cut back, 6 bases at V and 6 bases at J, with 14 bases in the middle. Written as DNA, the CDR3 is TGTGCCAGCAATCCGGGGGGCAGGGATACGCAGTATTTT. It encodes CASNPGGRDTQYF.

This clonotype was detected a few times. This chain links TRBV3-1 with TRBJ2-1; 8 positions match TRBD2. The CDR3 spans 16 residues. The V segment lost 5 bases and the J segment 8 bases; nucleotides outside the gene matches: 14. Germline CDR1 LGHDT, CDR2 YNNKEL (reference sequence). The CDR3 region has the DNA TGTGCCAGCAGCTCCCGGACTAGCACAGGTTTGGATGAGCAGTTCTTC. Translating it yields CASSSRTSTGLDEQFF.

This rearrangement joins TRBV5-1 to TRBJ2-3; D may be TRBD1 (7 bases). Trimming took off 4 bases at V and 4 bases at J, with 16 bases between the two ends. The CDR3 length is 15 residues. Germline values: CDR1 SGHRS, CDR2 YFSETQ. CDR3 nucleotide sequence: TGCGCCAGCAGCGAGGGACCCAGGGGGGCAGATACGCAGTATTTT. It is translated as CASSEGPRGADTQYF.

The CDR3 sequence: CASSFLGSEGVEKLFF. CDR3 sequence (DNA): TGTGCCAGCAGTTTCTTAGGTTCGGAAGGGGTCGAAAAACTGTTTTTT. The chain carries TRBV12-3 or TRBV12-4 and TRBJ1-4; TRBD1 is a possible D gene (5 bases). The CDR3 has 16 amino acids. The V end lost 3 bases, the J end lost 8 bases, and 19 bases lay between the germline ends.

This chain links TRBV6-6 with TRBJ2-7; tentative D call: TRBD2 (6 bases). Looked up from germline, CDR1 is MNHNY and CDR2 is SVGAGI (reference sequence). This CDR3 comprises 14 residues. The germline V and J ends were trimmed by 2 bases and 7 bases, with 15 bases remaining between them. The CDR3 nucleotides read TGTGCCAGCAGTTACACGGCGGGAACTGAAGAGCAGTACTTC. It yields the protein CASSYTAGTEEQYF.

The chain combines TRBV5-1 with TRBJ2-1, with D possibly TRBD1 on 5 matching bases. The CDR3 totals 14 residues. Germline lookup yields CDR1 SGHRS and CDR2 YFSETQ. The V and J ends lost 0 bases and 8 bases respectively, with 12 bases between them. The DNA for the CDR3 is TGCGCCAGCAGCTTGGGAGACACCAGGGATGAGCAGTTCTTC. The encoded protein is CASSLGDTRDEQFF. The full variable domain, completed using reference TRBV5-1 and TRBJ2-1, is KAGVTQTPRYLIKTRGQQVTLSCSPISGHRSVSWYQQTPGQGLQFLFEYFSETQRNKGNFPGRFSGRQFSNSRSEMNVSTLELGDSALYLCASSLGDTRDEQFFGPGTRLTVL.

CDR3 nucleotide sequence: TGTGCCAGCAGCGGGGGACAGGTCTCCTACAATGAGCAGTTCTTC. Protein: CASSGGQVSYNEQFF. The rearrangement joins TRBV7-2 to TRBJ2-1, with TRBD1 matching 8 bases. The V gene end was trimmed by 5 bases and the J gene end by 0 bases; junction bases not matched to a gene: 3. This CDR3 region has 15 residues. The germline CDR1 and CDR2 sequences are SGHTA and FQGNSA.

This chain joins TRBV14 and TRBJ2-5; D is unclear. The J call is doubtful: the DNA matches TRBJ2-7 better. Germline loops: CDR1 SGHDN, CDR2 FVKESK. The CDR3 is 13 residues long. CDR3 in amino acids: CASSQDRTSEQYF. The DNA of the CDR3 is TGTGCCAGCAGCCAAGATCGTACGAGCGAGCAGTACTTC.